This T cell receptor beta chain comes out of a study of T cells in Graves' hyperthyroidism and ophthalmopathy (dated by TCRdb to the late 2010s). With regard to the full study: Peripheral blood samples were taken at initial diagnosis, before any treatment was given. To identify TCR V-J signatures that set the groups apart, the researchers used a discovery cohort of 100 patients, made up of about 44 with Graves' ophthalmopathy and 55 to 65 with stable Graves' hyperthyroidism. Whether ophthalmopathy could be predicted prospectively was tested in an independent validation cohort made up of some 20 hyperthyroidism patients plus 17 patients who later progressed to ophthalmopathy. The approximately 100 discovery patients were randomly split 7:3 into training and test sets. The study also compared thyroid tissue and blood T-cell repertoires from more than 5 Graves' hyperthyroidism patients. After blood sampling, hyperthyroidism patients were treated with methimazole at a starting dose of 30 mg daily, and ophthalmopathy patients were treated with high-dose intravenous methylprednisolone. The paper reports TCR Vbeta CDR3 sequencing of 135 peripheral blood samples: approximately 43 ophthalmopathy, about 75 hyperthyroidism and around 17 progressor patients. General conclusions and limits of the study: Sample size was not statistically predetermined, and investigators were not blinded to group allocation. Most expanded thyroid clonotypes (frequency above 0.001) were also detected in blood, suggesting blood repertoires may reflect thyroid immune responses. During validation, the model predicted progression to ophthalmopathy a median of around 7 months ahead of onset, with 60% to 71% sensitivity and 72% to 80% specificity. A 13 V-J signature model separated ophthalmopathy from stable hyperthyroidism, with approximately 87% sensitivity and around 84% specificity in cross-validation and 80%/75% in testing.

Stable Graves' hyperthyroidism was defined as no progression to ophthalmopathy during 18 months of follow-up. Hyperthyroidism patients were aged 18 to 65 years and newly diagnosed, with disease duration of less than 2 months. The study excluded patients with uncontrolled infections, other autoimmune diseases, pregnancy or lactation. Diagnoses were based on clinical symptoms, serum thyroxine and TRAb, thyroid ultrasound and orbital computed tomography. Ficoll-Paque density gradient centrifugation was used to isolate PBMCs from under 11 ml of fresh peripheral blood. Total RNA was extracted using Trizol reagent, and RNA quality was assessed on an Agilent 2100 Bioanalyzer. V lost 3 bases and J lost 5 bases; the stretch between them is 17 bases long. The germline V gene (reference sequence) specifies PRHDT as CDR1 and FYEKMQ as CDR2. The CDR3 contains 15 residues, cysteine and phenylalanine counted. Only the CDR3 DNA is retained, 45 bases long and in frame from the first base.

Note on this clonotype: No cognate antigen has been identified for it. No clone much larger than this one lies a single base away; base qualities are absent.

Amplification of TCR beta CDR3 regions was carried out from RNA transcripts. The first round of RT-PCR for the TCR CDR3 was performed with the HTBI primer set and the Qiagen OneStep RT-PCR kit. The libraries were constructed in a second round of multiplex PCR and then size-selected and purified. Sequencing of the libraries was done on an Illumina HiSeq2000 using paired-end 100 bp reads. The authors' pipeline ran thus. SOAPnuke was used to process the raw data, removing reads that contained adapters or uncalled bases, had a mean Phred below 15, or lacked an exact match to the constant primer or identifier. COPE v1.2.5 was used to merge the high-quality paired reads, and each unique nucleotide sequence was defined as a clonotype. Clonotypes were aligned to IMGT TRBV, TRBD and TRBJ reference segments using MiTCR v1.1. Analysis was restricted to V-J combinations with a frequency above 0.0001, which covered 99.2% of repertoires. A TCS score was defined as the ratio between F50 (clonal expansion) and ExV (chaos), using BLOSUM62-based TCRdist between CDR3 peptides within each V-J. Welch's t-statistics and random forest reduced around 520 V-J features to about 13, which were used in a naive Bayes classifier (R e1071). Using fastp trimming at Q25 and MiXCR clonotype assembly, TCRdb reanalyzed the public sequencing data and kept in-frame beta chains. Entries that share a CDR3 protein sequence are merged under the most common genes and DNA. The V and J calls shown here were made by TCRdb, not taken from the authors' results. For this sample there are approximately 710,000 distinct CDR3 sequences; approximately 15% appear just once. The top ten clones comprise 15% to 17% of the sample.

The chain is made from TRBV13 and TRBJ2-7; the D region possibly corresponds to TRBD2 (6 bases align). This clonotype was sampled from a man between 50 and 59 years old with Graves' hyperthyroidism. Material: blood. Here is the DNA: TGTGCCAGCAGCTTTCCCGGGACGGGAGACAACGAGCAGTACTTC. Translated, it gives CASSFPGTGDNEQYF. Beyond the CDR3, the reference TRBV13 and TRBJ2-7 genes provide the residues; the full variable domain reads: AAGVIQSPRHLIKEKRETATLKCYPIPRHDTVYWYQQGPGQDPQFLISFYEKMQSDKGSIPDRFSAQQFSDYHSELNMSSLELGDSALYFCASSFPGTGDNEQYFGPGTRLTVT.